The 30 T cell receptor beta chains below all came from one sample that was sequenced in a study of blood T cells in healthy people across ages. For the second PCR, which ran for 7 to 11 cycles, a sample-barcoded 5' primer and a J-beta primer mix were used. TCRdb passed the 5' RACE reads through MiXCR, listing each CDR3 protein once. The sample holds about 640,000 distinct CDR3 sequences, approximately 30% seen once. Sequencing was carried out using blood. Receptors originate from a woman older than 75 in good health.

This sequence joins TRBV13 and TRBJ2-3; possible D gene TRBD2, 6 bases. CDR1 PRHDT and CDR2 FYEKMQ come from the germline V gene (reference sequence). This CDR3 contains 16 residues. Trimming took off 0 bases at V and 2 bases at J, with 12 bases between the two ends. The chain's CDR3 is CASSLGLPGVTDTQYF. For the CDR3, the DNA is TGTGCCAGCAGCTTAGGCCTCCCGGGGGTCACAGATACGCAGTATTTT. Full variable domain (remainder filled in from reference TRBV13 and TRBJ2-3): AAGVIQSPRHLIKEKRETATLKCYPIPRHDTVYWYQQGPGQDPQFLISFYEKMQSDKGSIPDRFSAQQFSDYHSELNMSSLELGDSALYFCASSLGLPGVTDTQYFGPGTRLTVL.

This clonotype was recorded many times. The chain has TRBV15 and TRBJ2-1; TRBD2 is a possible D gene (6 bases). The CDR3 is 14 amino acids. The V end lost 3 bases, the J end lost 6 bases, and 12 bases lay between the germline ends. Germline V gene sequence: CDR1 LNHNV, CDR2 YYDKDF (reference sequence). The CDR3 sequence: CATSRAGIPNEQFF. The CDR3 nucleotides are TGTGCCACCAGCAGGGCGGGGATCCCCAATGAGCAGTTCTTC.

This clonotype has a count of ten or more. V is TRBV7-2 and J is TRBJ2-7; no clear D gene. This CDR3 contains 15 residues. The germline CDR1 and CDR2 sequences are SGHTA and FQGNSA. Trimming shortened V by 1 base and J by 1 base, and 11 bases separated the two germline ends. The DNA for the CDR3 is TGTGCCAGCAGCTTAGATCTGGGCCCGTCCTACGAGCAGTACTTC. Its translation: CASSLDLGPSYEQYF.

This clonotype was found many times. V usage is TRBV5-1 and J usage is TRBJ1-5; unclear D gene. Germline CDR1 reads SGHRS; CDR2 reads YFSETQ. Trimming cost V 0 bases and J 2 bases, with 9 bases left between them. The CDR3 runs to 15 residues. The CDR3 protein is CASSLDGLGNQPQHF. CDR3 sequence (DNA): TGCGCCAGCAGCTTGGACGGACTGGGCAATCAGCCCCAGCATTTT.

This clonotype was recorded at least ten times. The DNA for the CDR3 is TGCGCCAGCAGCTTGGAAGGAACGGCTTATGGCTACACCTTC. Protein product: CASSLEGTAYGYTF. The chain links TRBV5-1 to TRBJ1-2, with no clear D. Germline V gene sequence: CDR1 SGHRS, CDR2 YFSETQ. Trimming left V 0 bases short and J 5 bases short, with 11 bases between. The length of the CDR3 is 14 residues.

This clonotype was observed at least ten times. This chain joins TRBV6-5 and TRBJ2-4; TRBD1 agrees at 10 bases. The better agreement between TRBJ2-7 and the DNA end casts doubt on the J call. The V gene's germline CDR1 is MNHEY and CDR2 SVGAGI. The CDR3 length is 15 residues. In DNA form, the CDR3 reads TGTGCCAGCAGTGAACCCGGGACAGGGGATGACGAGCAGTACTTC. Encoded protein: CASSEPGTGDDEQYF.

V gene TRBV27 combines with J gene TRBJ2-7; D not certain. CDR3 length equals 22 residues. V lost 1 base and J 0 bases, leaving 31 bases between the germline ends. CDR1 is MNHEY and CDR2 is SMNVEV in the germline V gene (reference sequence). The CDR3 reads CASSLYGVTARSQKQSSYEQYF. As DNA, the CDR3 is TGTGCCAGCAGTTTATACGGAGTAACGGCTCGGTCCCAAAAACAGAGCTCCTACGAGCAGTACTTC.

This clonotype has a count of ten or more. This chain joins TRBV7-6 and TRBJ2-5; D may be TRBD2 (6 bases). CDR3 length: 14 residues. CDR1 SGHVS and CDR2 FNYEAQ come from the germline V gene. V lost 6 bases and J 5 bases, leaving 16 bases between the germline ends. CDR3: CASSWEGGSETQYF. For the CDR3, the DNA is TGTGCCAGCAGTTGGGAAGGAGGGTCGGAGACCCAGTACTTC.

This sequence joins TRBV12-3 or TRBV12-4 and TRBJ1-2; no clear D gene. V was cut by 4 bases and J by 8 bases, with 11 bases left in between. The CDR3 has 12 amino acids. DNA for the CDR3: TGTGCCAGCAGTTCGGGCTGGCAGGGCTACACCTTC. This codes for CASSSGWQGYTF.

The gene calls are TRBV6-1 and TRBJ2-6; D could derive from TRBD1 or TRBD2 (5 bases each). The CDR3 is made up of 16 amino acids. The germline gives CDR1 MNHNS, CDR2 SASEGT. V shed 7 bases and J shed 0 bases, with 13 bases lying between them. Here the CDR3 DNA reads TGTGCCAGCAACCCGGGTGGGACCTCTGGGGCCAACGTCCTGACTTTC. It codes for CASNPGGTSGANVLTF.

This clonotype was seen a single time. This chain links TRBV20-1 with TRBJ2-4; D possibly corresponds to TRBD1 (6 bases). CDR3 length: 14 residues. CDR1 and CDR2 (germline): DFQATT, SNEGSKA (reference sequence). The CDR3 region has the DNA TGCAATGCCCCCCGAAGAGATGAGGGGGACATTCAGTACTTC. Its protein product is CNAPRRDEGDIQYF.

The chain has TRBV4-3 and TRBJ2-1; a weak D match, TRBD1 (6 bases). There are 15 residues in the CDR3. Germline values: CDR1 LGHNA, CDR2 YSLEER. Trimming removed 1 base at V and 0 bases at J, with 7 bases between. The CDR3 loop is CASSQGGPSYNEQFF. The CDR3, as DNA: TGCGCCAGCAGCCAAGGGGGGCCCTCCTACAATGAGCAGTTCTTC.

Many counts were recorded for this clonotype. The rearrangement joins TRBV20-1 to TRBJ1-2; weak D call: TRBD1 (5 bases). V shed 7 bases and J shed 5 bases, with 14 bases lying between them. CDR3 length equals 12 residues. In germline, CDR1 is DFQATT, CDR2 SNEGSKA (reference sequence). The CDR3, as DNA: TGCAGTGGGGAGCAGGGAACTTATGGCTACACCTTC. It yields the protein CSGEQGTYGYTF.

On this clonotype: A much larger clonotype is one base distant, so this may be a read error. The genes are TRBV4-1 and TRBJ2-7, with TRBD2 as a possible D gene (6 bases). Looked up from germline, CDR1 is MGHRA and CDR2 is YSYEKL. The CDR3 is 17 amino acids. The ends were cut back, 2 bases at V and 7 bases at J, with 24 bases in the middle. Here the CDR3 DNA reads TGCGCCAGCAGCCAATCTCCAACGCGGCAGGGAGGCAATGAGCAGTACTTC. Its translation is CASSQSPTRQGGNEQYF.

This clonotype was observed at least ten times. The chain joins TRBV7-2 to TRBJ2-5, with a weak D call TRBD2 (5 bases). V was shortened by 5 bases and J by 7 bases, with 20 bases between the two germline ends. This CDR3 is 15 amino acids long. Germline CDR1 reads SGHTA; CDR2 reads FQGNSA. This CDR3 reads CASSLPAPTGVTQYF. CDR3 nucleotides: TGTGCCAGCAGCCTCCCGGCCCCGACCGGGGTGACCCAGTACTTC.

The rearrangement links TRBV5-1 to TRBJ2-7; tentatively, D is TRBD2 (5 bases). CDR3 length equals 15 residues. V gave up 4 bases and J gave up 7 bases, with 21 bases separating them. Germline V gene data show CDR1 as SGHRS and CDR2 as YFSETQ. In nucleotides, the CDR3 is TGCGCCAGCAGCATTGTGGGCCGGGGTTACAATGAGCAGTACTTC. Translating gives CASSIVGRGYNEQYF.

This clonotype was counted many times. J is TRBJ2-3 and V is TRBV5-1; weak D call: TRBD1 (5 bases). CDR1 is SGHRS and CDR2 is YFSETQ in the germline V gene. Trimming pared 3 bases from V and 6 bases from J, leaving 11 bases between. This CDR3 has 13 amino acids. The CDR3 loop is CASSYQPGDTQYF. The CDR3 nucleotides are TGCGCCAGCAGCTACCAGCCAGGGGATACGCAGTATTTT.

This clonotype was detected many times. The chain links TRBV6-1 to TRBJ2-1, with a weak D call TRBD1 (6 bases). This CDR3 region has 12 residues. Looked up from germline, CDR1 is MNHNS and CDR2 is SASEGT. Trimming stripped 3 bases from V and 15 bases from J, with 15 bases between. The CDR3 reads CASSEGHGSMFF. CDR3 nucleotide sequence: TGTGCCAGCAGTGAGGGACACGGATCGATGTTCTTC.

This clonotype was seen at least ten times. The V and J genes are TRBV6-2 or TRBV6-3 and TRBJ2-1; D not certain. The CDR3 has 12 residues. V lost 8 bases and J lost 6, with 11 bases in between. Germline lookup yields CDR1 MNHEY and CDR2 SVGEGT. Written as DNA, the CDR3 is TGTGCCAGCGGCCGCCTCGCCAATGAGCAGTTCTTC. It yields the protein CASGRLANEQFF.

This clonotype was counted at least ten times. CDR3: CAISERDSHNYGYTF. The CDR3 DNA reads TGTGCCATCAGTGAAAGGGACAGCCATAACTATGGCTACACCTTC. The chain recombines TRBV10-3 with TRBJ1-2; 7 bases fit TRBD1. Germline V gives CDR1 ENHRY, CDR2 SYGVKD. V lost 3 bases to trimming and J lost 1 base; unmatched junction nucleotides: 5. CDR3 length equals 15 residues.

Ten or more counts support this clonotype. V usage is TRBV7-9 and J usage is TRBJ1-6; 8 nucleotides match TRBD1. Germline V gene lookup returns CDR1 SEHNR and CDR2 FQNEAQ (reference sequence). The CDR3 extends over 15 amino acids. The junction had 8 bases not matched to a gene; V was cut back by 4 bases and J by 9 bases. The CDR3: CASSSGTGLVSPLHF. The CDR3 nucleotides read TGTGCCAGCAGCTCCGGGACAGGCCTGGTTTCACCCCTCCACTTT.

This clonotype was recorded many times. The V and J genes are TRBV20-1 and TRBJ1-1; TRBD1 is a possible D gene (5 bases). CDR1 and CDR2 from the germline V gene are DFQATT and SNEGSKA (reference sequence). There are 17 residues in the CDR3. V lost 0 bases and J 4 bases, leaving 21 bases between the germline ends. CDR3 loop: CSARDVAGTGRGTEAFF. In nucleotides, the CDR3 is TGCAGTGCTAGAGATGTGGCAGGGACCGGAAGAGGCACTGAAGCTTTCTTT.

CDR3 residues: CATKKEETQYF. CDR3 DNA sequence: TGTGCCACCAAGAAGGAGGAGACCCAGTACTTC. V usage is TRBV24-1 and J usage is TRBJ2-5; unclear D gene. The CDR3 is made up of 11 amino acids. With 8 bases removed from V and 5 bases from J, the gap between germline ends came to 8 bases. Germline values: CDR1 KGHDR, CDR2 SFDVKD.

The rearrangement links TRBV5-1 to TRBJ1-4, with D perhaps matching TRBD1 (6 bases). The CDR3 is made up of 14 amino acids. V was trimmed by 7 bases and J by 8 bases, leaving 18 bases between them. The germline V gene encodes CDR1 SGHRS and CDR2 YFSETQ. CDR3 in DNA: TGCGCCAGCTCCCCTTACGGGGGGCGGGAAAAACTGTTTTTT. Amino acids: CASSPYGGREKLFF.

Many counts were recorded for this clonotype. The chain is built from TRBV3-1 and TRBJ1-2; TRBD1 aligns across 7 bases. CDR3 length: 15 residues. The junction had 6 bases not matched to a gene; V was cut back by 4 bases and J by 1 base. The germline gives CDR1 LGHDT, CDR2 YNNKEL (reference sequence). This chain's CDR3 is CASSPGTAVNYGYTF. CDR3 sequence (DNA): TGTGCCAGCAGCCCCGGGACAGCCGTTAACTATGGCTACACCTTC.

In this sample, this clonotype turned up many times. This chain's CDR3 is CASSLAGQNSYNEQFF. The CDR3 region has the DNA TGCGCCAGCAGCTTGGCGGGACAAAACTCCTACAATGAGCAGTTCTTC. The chain has TRBV5-1 and TRBJ2-1; possible D gene TRBD1, 6 bases. Looked up from germline, CDR1 is SGHRS and CDR2 is YFSETQ. With 0 bases removed from V and 0 bases from J, the gap between germline ends came to 10 bases. The CDR3 consists of 16 residues.

This clonotype was detected only a few times. CDR3 region: CASSKDRGREQFF. CDR3 nucleotide sequence: TGTGCCAGCAGTAAGGACAGGGGGCGAGAGCAGTTCTTC. V usage is TRBV2 and J usage is TRBJ2-1, with TRBD1 matching over 11 bases. CDR3 length equals 13 residues. V trimming: 5 bases; J trimming: 10 bases; junction bases outside the gene matches: 4. CDR1 SNHLY and CDR2 FYNNEI come from the germline V gene.

Regarding this clonotype: This may come from a read error, since a much larger clone is one base off. This chain links TRBV11-3 with TRBJ2-7, with D perhaps matching TRBD2 (5 bases). The V and J ends lost 6 bases and 6 bases respectively, with 12 bases between them. This CDR3 is 12 amino acids long. CDR1 is SGHNT and CDR2 is YENEEA in the germline V gene. The CDR3 nucleotides read TGTGCCAGCAGTCGGGGTTTCGGCGAGCAGTACTTC. This translates into CASSRGFGEQYF.

This clonotype was counted ten times or more. One base away lies a much larger clone, so this may be a sequencing read error. The chain is built from TRBV24-1 and TRBJ2-1, with 10 bases identical to TRBD2. The DNA end is more similar to TRBJ2-7, so the J call may be wrong. Germline V gene lookup returns CDR1 KGHDR and CDR2 SFDVKD. CDR3 length equals 16 residues. The CDR3 loop reads CATSDRAGGPHNEQYF. CDR3 coding DNA: TGTGCCACCAGTGATCGAGCGGGGGGGCCTCACAATGAGCAGTACTTC.

This clonotype was detected ten times or more. The rearrangement joins TRBV6-2 or TRBV6-3 to TRBJ2-3; 11 bases match TRBD2. The V and J ends lost 5 bases and 0 bases, in that order; junction bases with no gene match: 7. The CDR3 is 17 amino acids. Looked up from germline, CDR1 is MNHEY and CDR2 is SVGEGT. CDR3 sequence reads: CASSKLAGEPSTDTQYF. The CDR3 coding sequence is TGTGCCAGCAGTAAACTAGCGGGGGAACCTAGCACAGATACGCAGTATTTT.